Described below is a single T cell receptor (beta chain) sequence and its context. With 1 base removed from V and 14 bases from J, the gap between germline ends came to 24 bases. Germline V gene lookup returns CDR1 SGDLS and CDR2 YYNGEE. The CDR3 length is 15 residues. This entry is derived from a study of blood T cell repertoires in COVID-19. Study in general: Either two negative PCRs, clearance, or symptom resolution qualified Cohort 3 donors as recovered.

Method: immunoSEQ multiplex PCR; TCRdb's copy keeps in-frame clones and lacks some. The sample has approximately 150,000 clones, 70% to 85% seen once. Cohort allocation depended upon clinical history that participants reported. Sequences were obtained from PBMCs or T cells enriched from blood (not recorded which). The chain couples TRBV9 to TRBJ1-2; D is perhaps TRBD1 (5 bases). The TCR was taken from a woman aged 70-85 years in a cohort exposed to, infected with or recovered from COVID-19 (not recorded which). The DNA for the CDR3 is TGTGCCAGCAGCGTAAACGTCGGCGTTCTAGGGGATTGGACCTTC. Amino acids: CASSVNVGVLGDWTF.